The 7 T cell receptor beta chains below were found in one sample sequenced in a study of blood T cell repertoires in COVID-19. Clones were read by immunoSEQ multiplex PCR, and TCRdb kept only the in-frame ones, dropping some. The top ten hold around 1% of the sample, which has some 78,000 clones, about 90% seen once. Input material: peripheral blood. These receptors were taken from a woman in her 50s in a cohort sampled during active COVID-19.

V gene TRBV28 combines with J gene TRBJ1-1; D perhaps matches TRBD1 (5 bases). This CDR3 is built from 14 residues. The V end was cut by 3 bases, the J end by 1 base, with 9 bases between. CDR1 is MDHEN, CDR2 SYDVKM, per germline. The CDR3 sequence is CASSFGAGNTEAFF. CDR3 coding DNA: TGTGCCAGCAGTTTTGGGGCCGGGAACACTGAAGCTTTCTTT.

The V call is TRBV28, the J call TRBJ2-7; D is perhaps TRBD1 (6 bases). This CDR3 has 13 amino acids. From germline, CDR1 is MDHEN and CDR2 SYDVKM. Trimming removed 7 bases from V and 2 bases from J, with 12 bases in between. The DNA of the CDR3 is TGTGCCAGCACGGGGACAAGGACCTACGAGCAGTACTTC. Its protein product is CASTGTRTYEQYF.

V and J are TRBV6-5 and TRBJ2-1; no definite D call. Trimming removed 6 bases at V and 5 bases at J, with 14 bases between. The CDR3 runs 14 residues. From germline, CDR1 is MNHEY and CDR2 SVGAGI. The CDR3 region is CASRFEIADNEQFF. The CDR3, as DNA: TGTGCCAGCAGGTTCGAAATAGCCGACAATGAGCAGTTCTTC.

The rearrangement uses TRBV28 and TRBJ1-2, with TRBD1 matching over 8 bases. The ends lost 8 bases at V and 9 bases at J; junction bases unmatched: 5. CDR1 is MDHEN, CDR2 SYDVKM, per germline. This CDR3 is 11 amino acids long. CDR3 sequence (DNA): TGTGCCAGCCGGACAGGGTTGCGCTACACCTTC. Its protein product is CASRTGLRYTF.

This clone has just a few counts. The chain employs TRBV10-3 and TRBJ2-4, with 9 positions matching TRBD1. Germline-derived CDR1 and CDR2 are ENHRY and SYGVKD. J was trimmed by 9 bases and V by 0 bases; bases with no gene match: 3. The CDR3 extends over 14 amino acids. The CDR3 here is CAISESQGAGIQYF. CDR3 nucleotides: TGTGCCATCAGTGAGTCACAGGGGGCTGGCATTCAGTACTTC.

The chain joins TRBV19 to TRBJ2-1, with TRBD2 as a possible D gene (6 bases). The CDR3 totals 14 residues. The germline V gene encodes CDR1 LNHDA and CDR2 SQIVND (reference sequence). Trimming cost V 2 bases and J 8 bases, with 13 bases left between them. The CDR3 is CASSILEGSDEQFF. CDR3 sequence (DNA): TGTGCCAGTAGTATATTGGAGGGTTCTGATGAGCAGTTCTTC.

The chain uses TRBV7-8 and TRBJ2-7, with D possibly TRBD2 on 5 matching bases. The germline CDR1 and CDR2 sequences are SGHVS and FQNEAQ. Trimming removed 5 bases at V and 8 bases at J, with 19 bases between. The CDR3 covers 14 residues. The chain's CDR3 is CASSRDSPATKQYF. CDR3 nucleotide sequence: TGTGCCAGCAGCCGGGATAGCCCCGCTACGAAGCAGTACTTC.